This T cell receptor beta chain emerged from a study of blood T cells in healthy people across ages. Trimming pared 4 bases from V and 2 bases from J, leaving 11 bases between. CDR3 length equals 15 residues. Germline V gene sequence: CDR1 KGHSH, CDR2 LQKENI. Primers used in a second PCR of roughly 7 to 12 cycles were a sample-barcoded 5' primer and a J-beta primer mix. TCRdb used MiXCR to reprocess the 5' RACE reads, holding one entry per CDR3 protein. The sample has around 940,000 distinct CDR3 sequences; just over 50% are singletons. The clonotype comes from a woman aged 60-70 years in good health. This chain links TRBV18 with TRBJ1-4; maybe TRBD1 (5 bases). Sequencing used blood. The chain's CDR3 is CASSLSEGTNEKLFF. CDR3 in DNA: TGTGCCAGCTCACTCTCCGAGGGGACTAATGAAAAACTGTTTTTT.